This T cell receptor beta chain was identified in a study of blood T cell repertoires in COVID-19. As processed by the authors: The assay estimated nucleated cells by amplifying reference gene primers. Sequencing used immunoSEQ multiplex PCR; TCRdb keeps in-frame clones, though not all of them. Clonal size and the V and J genes are those of that table, whereas D and trimming came from the DNA. Here the sample spans some 200,000 clones, around 73% being singletons. The CDR3 has 17 amino acids. V was cut by 0 bases and J by 1 base, with 15 bases left in between. Germline V gene sequence: CDR1 SGHNT, CDR2 YYREEE (reference sequence). What the recovered Cohort 3 donors had was two negative PCRs, clearance, or symptom resolution.

The sequence derives from a woman between 45 and 60 years old who had recovered from COVID-19. Specimen: PBMCs or T cells enriched from blood (not recorded which). The chain joins TRBV5-4 to TRBJ2-3, with D possibly TRBD2 on 6 matching bases. In DNA form, the CDR3 reads TGTGCCAGCAGCTTGGAGTTGGCGGGATCAGGCACAGATACGCAGTATTTT. Translating it yields CASSLELAGSGTDTQYF.